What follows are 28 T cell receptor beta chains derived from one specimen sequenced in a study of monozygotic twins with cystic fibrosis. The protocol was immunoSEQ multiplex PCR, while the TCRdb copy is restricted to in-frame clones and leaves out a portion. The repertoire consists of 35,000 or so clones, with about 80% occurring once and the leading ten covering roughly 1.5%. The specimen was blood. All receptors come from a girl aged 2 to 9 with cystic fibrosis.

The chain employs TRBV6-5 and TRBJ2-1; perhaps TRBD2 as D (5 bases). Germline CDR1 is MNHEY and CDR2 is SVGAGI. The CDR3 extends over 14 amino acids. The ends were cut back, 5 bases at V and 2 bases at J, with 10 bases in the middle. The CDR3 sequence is CASSPGSAYNEQFF. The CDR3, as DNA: TGTGCCAGCAGTCCGGGGTCTGCCTACAATGAGCAGTTCTTC.

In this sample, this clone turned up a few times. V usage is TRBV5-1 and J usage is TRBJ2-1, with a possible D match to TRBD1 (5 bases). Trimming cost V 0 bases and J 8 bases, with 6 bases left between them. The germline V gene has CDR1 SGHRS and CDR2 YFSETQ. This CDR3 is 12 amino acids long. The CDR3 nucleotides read TGCGCCAGCAGCTTGGGGGGCGATGAGCAGTTCTTC. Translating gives CASSLGGDEQFF.

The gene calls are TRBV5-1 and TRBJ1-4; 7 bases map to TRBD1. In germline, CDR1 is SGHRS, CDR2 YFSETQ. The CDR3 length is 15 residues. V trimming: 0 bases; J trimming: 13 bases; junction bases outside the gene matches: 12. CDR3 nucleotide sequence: TGCGCCAGCAGCTTGGACGGGGGGGACAGATTCGGACTGTTTTTT. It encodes CASSLDGGDRFGLFF.

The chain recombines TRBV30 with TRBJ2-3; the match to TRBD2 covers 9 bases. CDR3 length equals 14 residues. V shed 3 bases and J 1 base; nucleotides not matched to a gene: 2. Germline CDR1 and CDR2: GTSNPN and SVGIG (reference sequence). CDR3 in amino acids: CAWRIAGGTDTQYF. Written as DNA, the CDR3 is TGTGCCTGGAGGATAGCGGGGGGCACAGATACGCAGTATTTT.

As DNA, the CDR3 is TGTGCCAGCTCACCGACAGGGTCCACAGATACGCAGTATTTT. It yields the protein CASSPTGSTDTQYF. This sequence joins TRBV18 and TRBJ2-3; 7 bases fit TRBD1. Germline V gives CDR1 KGHSH, CDR2 LQKENI. The CDR3 runs to 14 residues. The junction had 2 bases not matched to a gene; V was cut back by 3 bases and J by 2 bases. The entire variable domain, with the rest obtained from reference TRBV18 and TRBJ2-3, is as follows: NAGVMQNPRHLVRRRGQEARLRCSPMKGHSHVYWYRQLPEEGLKFMVYLQKENIIDESGMPKERFSAEFPKEGPSILRIQQVVRGDSAAYFCASSPTGSTDTQYFGPGTRLTVL.

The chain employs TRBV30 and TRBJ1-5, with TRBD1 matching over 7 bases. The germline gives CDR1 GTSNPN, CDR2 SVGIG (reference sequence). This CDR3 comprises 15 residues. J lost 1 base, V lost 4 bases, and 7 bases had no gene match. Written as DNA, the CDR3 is TGTGCCTGGACCCAGGGGGGGGCAAGCAATCAGCCCCAGCATTTT. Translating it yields CAWTQGGASNQPQHF.

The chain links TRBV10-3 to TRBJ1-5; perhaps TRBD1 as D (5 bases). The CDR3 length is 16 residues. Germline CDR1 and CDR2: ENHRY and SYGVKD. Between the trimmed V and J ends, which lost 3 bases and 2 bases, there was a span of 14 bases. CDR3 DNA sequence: TGTGCCATCAGTGACAGGGAAGGGGATGGCAATCAGCCCCAGCATTTT. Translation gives CAISDREGDGNQPQHF.

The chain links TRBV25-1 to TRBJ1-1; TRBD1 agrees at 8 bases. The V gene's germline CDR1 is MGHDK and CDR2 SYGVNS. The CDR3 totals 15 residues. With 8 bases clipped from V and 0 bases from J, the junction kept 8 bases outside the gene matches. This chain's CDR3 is CASRGTGGMNTEAFF. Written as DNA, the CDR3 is TGTGCCAGCCGGGGTACAGGGGGTATGAACACTGAAGCTTTCTTT.

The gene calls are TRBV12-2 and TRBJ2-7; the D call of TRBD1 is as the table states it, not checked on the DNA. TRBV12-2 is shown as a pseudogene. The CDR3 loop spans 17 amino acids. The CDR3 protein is CASRLANRDRGSYEQYF. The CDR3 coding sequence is TGTGCAAGTCGCTTAGCCAACCGGGACAGGGGGTCCTACGAGCAGTACTTC.

DNA for the CDR3: TGTGCCACCAGCAGCCGCGCAACTAATGAAAAACTGTTTTTT. Translating gives CATSSRATNEKLFF. The chain links TRBV15 to TRBJ1-4; D uncertain. V was trimmed by 3 bases and J by 0 bases, leaving 5 bases between them. CDR1 is LNHNV, CDR2 YYDKDF, per germline (reference sequence). This CDR3 region has 14 residues. The full variable domain, rest sourced from reference TRBV15 and TRBJ1-4, is DAMVIQNPRYQVTQFGKPVTLSCSQTLNHNVMYWYQQKSSQAPKLLFHYYDKDFNNEADTPDNFQSRRPNTSFCFLDIRSPGLGDTAMYLCATSSRATNEKLFFGSGTQLSVL.

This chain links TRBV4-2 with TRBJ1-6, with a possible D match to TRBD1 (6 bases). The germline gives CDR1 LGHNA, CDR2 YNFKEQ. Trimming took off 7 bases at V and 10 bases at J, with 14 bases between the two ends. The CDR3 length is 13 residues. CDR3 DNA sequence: TGTGCCAGCAACTACCAGAGGGGGTCACCCCTCCACTTT. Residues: CASNYQRGSPLHF.

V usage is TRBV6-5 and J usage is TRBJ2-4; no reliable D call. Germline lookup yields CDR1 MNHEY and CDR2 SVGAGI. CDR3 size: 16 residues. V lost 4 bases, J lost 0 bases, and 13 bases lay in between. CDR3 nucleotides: TGTGCCAGCAGTTTTGGCAGAACCTTAGCCAAAAACATTCAGTACTTC. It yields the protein CASSFGRTLAKNIQYF.

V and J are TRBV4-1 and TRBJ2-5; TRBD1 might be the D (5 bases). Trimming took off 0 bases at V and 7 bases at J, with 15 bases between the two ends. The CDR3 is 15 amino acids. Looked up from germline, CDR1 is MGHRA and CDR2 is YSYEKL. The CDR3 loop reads CASSQDGHALATQYF. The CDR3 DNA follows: TGCGCCAGCAGCCAAGACGGACATGCCTTGGCGACCCAGTACTTC.

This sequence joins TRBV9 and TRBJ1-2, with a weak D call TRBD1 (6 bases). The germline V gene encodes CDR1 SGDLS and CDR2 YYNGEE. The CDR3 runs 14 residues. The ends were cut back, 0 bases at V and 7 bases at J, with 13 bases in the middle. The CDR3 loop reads CASSVGQGLGGYTF. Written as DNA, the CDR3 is TGTGCCAGCAGCGTAGGGCAGGGGCTCGGTGGCTACACCTTC.

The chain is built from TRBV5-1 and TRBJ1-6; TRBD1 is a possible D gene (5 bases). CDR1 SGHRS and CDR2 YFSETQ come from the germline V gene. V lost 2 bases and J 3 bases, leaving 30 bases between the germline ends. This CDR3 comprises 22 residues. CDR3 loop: CASSFRVLTGNRSLIYNSPLHF. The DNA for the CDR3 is TGCGCCAGCAGCTTTAGAGTGCTGACGGGGAACAGGAGTTTAATCTATAATTCACCCCTCCACTTT.

CDR3 sequence (DNA): TGCGCCAGCAGCCCTAGCGGGGGGGCGTACAATGAGCAGTTCTTC. Translated, it gives CASSPSGGAYNEQFF. The chain has TRBV4-3 and TRBJ2-1; 12 bases map to TRBD2. The CDR3 extends over 15 amino acids. With 4 bases clipped from V and 4 bases from J, the junction kept 2 bases outside the gene matches. Per germline, CDR1 LGHNA and CDR2 YSLEER.

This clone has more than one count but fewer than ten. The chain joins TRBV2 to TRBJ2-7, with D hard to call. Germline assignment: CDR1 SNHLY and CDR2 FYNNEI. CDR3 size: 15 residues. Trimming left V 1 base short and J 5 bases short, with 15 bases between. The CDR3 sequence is CASSEEALGDHEQYF. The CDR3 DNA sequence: TGTGCCAGCAGTGAAGAAGCCCTGGGTGATCACGAGCAGTACTTC.

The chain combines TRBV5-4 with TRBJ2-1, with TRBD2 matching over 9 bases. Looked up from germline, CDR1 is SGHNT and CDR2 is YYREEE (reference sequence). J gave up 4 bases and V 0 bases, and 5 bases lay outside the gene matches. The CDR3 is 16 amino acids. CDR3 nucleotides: TGTGCCAGCAGCTTGGATCTAGCGGGGTCTTACAATGAGCAGTTCTTC. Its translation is CASSLDLAGSYNEQFF.

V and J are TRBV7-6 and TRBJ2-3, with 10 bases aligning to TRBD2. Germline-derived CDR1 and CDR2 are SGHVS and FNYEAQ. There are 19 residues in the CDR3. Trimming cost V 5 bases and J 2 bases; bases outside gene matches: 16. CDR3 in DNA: TGTGCCAGCAGCCCTCCCTTCCTTTTGAGCGGGGGGGTCACAGATACGCAGTATTTT. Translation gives CASSPPFLLSGGVTDTQYF.

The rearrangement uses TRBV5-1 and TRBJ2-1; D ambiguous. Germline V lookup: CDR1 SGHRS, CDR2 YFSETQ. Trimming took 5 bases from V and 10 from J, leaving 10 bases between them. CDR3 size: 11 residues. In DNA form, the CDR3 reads TGCGCCAGCAGTCAGGCCAACGAGCAGTTCTTC. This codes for CASSQANEQFF.

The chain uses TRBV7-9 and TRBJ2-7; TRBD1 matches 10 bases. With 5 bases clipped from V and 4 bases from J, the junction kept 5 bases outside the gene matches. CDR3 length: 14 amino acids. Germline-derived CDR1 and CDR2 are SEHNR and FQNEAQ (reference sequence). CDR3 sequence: CASSRQGARYEQYF. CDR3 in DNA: TGTGCCAGCAGCCGACAGGGGGCTAGGTACGAGCAGTACTTC.

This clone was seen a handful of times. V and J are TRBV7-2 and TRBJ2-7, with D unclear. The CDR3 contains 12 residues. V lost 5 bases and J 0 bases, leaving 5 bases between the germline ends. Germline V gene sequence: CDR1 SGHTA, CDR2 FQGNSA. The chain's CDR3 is CASSENSYEQYF. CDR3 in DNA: TGTGCCAGCAGCGAAAACTCCTACGAGCAGTACTTC.

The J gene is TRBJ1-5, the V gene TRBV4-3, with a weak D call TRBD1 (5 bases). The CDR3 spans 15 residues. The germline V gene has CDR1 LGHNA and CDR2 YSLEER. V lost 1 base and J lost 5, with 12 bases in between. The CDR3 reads CASSQVPMGDQPQHF. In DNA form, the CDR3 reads TGCGCCAGCAGCCAAGTCCCGATGGGGGATCAGCCCCAGCATTTT.

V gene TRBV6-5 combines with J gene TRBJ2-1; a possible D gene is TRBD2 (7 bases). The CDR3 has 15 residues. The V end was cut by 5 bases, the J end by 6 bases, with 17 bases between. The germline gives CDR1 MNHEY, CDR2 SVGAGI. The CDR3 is CASSPRGGGINEQFF. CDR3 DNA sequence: TGTGCCAGCAGTCCCCGGGGAGGGGGGATCAATGAGCAGTTCTTC.

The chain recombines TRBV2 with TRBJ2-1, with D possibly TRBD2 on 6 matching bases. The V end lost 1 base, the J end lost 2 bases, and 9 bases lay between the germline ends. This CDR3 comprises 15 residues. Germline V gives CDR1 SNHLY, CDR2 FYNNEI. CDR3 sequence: CASSEESGPYNEQFF. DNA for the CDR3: TGTGCCAGCAGTGAAGAGAGCGGGCCCTACAATGAGCAGTTCTTC.

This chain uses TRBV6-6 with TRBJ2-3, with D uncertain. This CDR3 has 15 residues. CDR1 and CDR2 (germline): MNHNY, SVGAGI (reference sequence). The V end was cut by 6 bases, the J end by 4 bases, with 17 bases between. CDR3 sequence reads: CASRDPASGADTQYF. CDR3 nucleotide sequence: TGTGCCAGCAGGGATCCTGCCAGTGGGGCAGATACGCAGTATTTT.

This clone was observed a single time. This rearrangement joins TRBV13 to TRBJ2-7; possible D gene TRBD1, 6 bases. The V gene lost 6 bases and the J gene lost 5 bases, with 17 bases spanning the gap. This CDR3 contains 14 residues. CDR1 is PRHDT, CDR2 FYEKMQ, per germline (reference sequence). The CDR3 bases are TGTGCCAGCAGTCGCAGGGGCACGAGGGACGAGCAGTACTTC. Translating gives CASSRRGTRDEQYF.

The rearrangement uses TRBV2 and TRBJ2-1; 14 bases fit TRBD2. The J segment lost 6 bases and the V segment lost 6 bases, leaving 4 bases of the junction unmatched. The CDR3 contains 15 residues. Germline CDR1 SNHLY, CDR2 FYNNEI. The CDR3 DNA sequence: TGTGCCAGCAGGCGACTAGCGGGGGGGCTCAATGAGCAGTTCTTC. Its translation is CASRRLAGGLNEQFF.